This TCR beta chain was captured in a study of cytomegalovirus exposure and HLA in healthy donors. Germline values: CDR1 SEHNR, CDR2 FQNEAQ (reference sequence). V lost 7 bases, J lost 1 base, and 2 bases stayed unmatched. CDR3 length: 13 amino acids. Assay: immunoSEQ multiplex PCR; the TCRdb copy retains only in-frame clones and omits some. The sample lists 55,000 to 80,000 clones, approximately 93% occurring once. Study-level points and caveats: A list of about 160 TCR beta chains associated with cytomegalovirus was given. The finding came from a later analysis; first-cohort TCR clusters tended to co-occur in the 130 or so validation repertoires.

With regard to this clone: Its antigen is still unknown.

The rearrangement links TRBV7-9 to TRBJ2-7, with 9 bases that match TRBD2. The receptor comes from a man younger than 35 in good health and CMV-seropositive. The sequenced material came from PBMCs. CDR3 in DNA: TGTGCCAGCATCAGCGGGAGGTCCTACGAGCAGTACTTC. This codes for CASISGRSYEQYF.